These 20 T cell receptor beta chains originate from one sample sequenced in a study of cytomegalovirus exposure and HLA in healthy donors. The study ran its PCR with 60 Vbeta and 13 Jbeta primers. Sequenced by immunoSEQ multiplex PCR; TCRdb stores in-frame clones only, minus some. The sample consists of roughly 140,000 clones, 82% of them appearing once. Sequencing was done on a sample of PBMCs. These receptors all stem from a woman aged 55-70 years in good health and CMV-seropositive.

The chain carries TRBV11-3 and TRBJ2-1; possible D gene TRBD2, 5 bases. Trimming left V 5 bases short and J 9 bases short, with 17 bases between. The germline gives CDR1 SGHNT, CDR2 YENEEA. CDR3 length equals 14 residues. CDR3 protein: CASSPKGGGSEQFF. In nucleotides, the CDR3 is TGTGCCAGCAGCCCGAAGGGCGGAGGTAGTGAGCAGTTCTTC.

J is TRBJ2-3 and V is TRBV4-3, with 7 bases identical to TRBD2. The CDR3 runs 17 residues. With 4 bases clipped from V and 2 bases from J, the junction kept 12 bases outside the gene matches. Germline V lookup: CDR1 LGHNA, CDR2 YSLEER. CDR3 DNA: TGCGCCAGCAGCCCTCAAAGCGGGACTACAATCACAGATACGCAGTATTTT. This gives the protein CASSPQSGTTITDTQYF.

The chain employs TRBV23-1 and TRBJ1-2; no clear D gene. TRBV23-1 is labeled an ORF, and its function is uncertain. CDR3 length: 15 residues. Deletions cut 0 bases from V and 1 base from J, with 9 bases between. The CDR3 here is CASSQSRRSNYGYTF. Here the CDR3 DNA reads TGCGCCAGCAGTCAATCACGACGGAGTAACTATGGCTACACCTTC.

The chain uses TRBV5-4 and TRBJ1-1; 9 nucleotides agree with TRBD1. Germline values: CDR1 SGHNT, CDR2 YYREEE (reference sequence). This CDR3 region has 15 residues. V was clipped by 4 bases and J by 6 bases; unmatched bases: 10. CDR3 protein: CASSPQQGASAEAFF. CDR3 nucleotide sequence: TGTGCCAGCAGCCCCCAACAGGGGGCGTCGGCTGAAGCTTTCTTT. The whole variable domain, remainder taken from reference TRBV5-4 and TRBJ1-1, is ETGVTQSPTHLIKTRGQQVTLRCSSQSGHNTVSWYQQALGQGPQFIFQYYREEENGRGNFPPRFSGLQFPNYSSELNVNALELDDSALYLCASSPQQGASAEAFFGQGTRLTVV.

The chain links TRBV7-9 to TRBJ2-5, with a tentative D call TRBD1 (6 bases). Germline V lookup: CDR1 SEHNR, CDR2 FQNEAQ (reference sequence). V was pared by 5 bases and J by 0 bases, with 19 bases between. This CDR3 has 17 amino acids. CDR3 protein: CASSPRAPGADQETQYF. The CDR3 region has the DNA TGTGCCAGCAGCCCCCGGGCCCCAGGGGCGGACCAAGAGACCCAGTACTTC.

In the case of this clone: Relative to the germline gene, one junction end is altered; a read error may explain this. The chain has TRBV28 and TRBJ1-2; D gene unclear. This CDR3 region has 17 residues. The germline V gene encodes CDR1 MDHEN and CDR2 SYDVKM. The CDR3 spells CASSPMRFWPTNYSYTF. CDR3 nucleotide sequence: TGTGCCAGCAGCCCTATGAGGTTTTGGCCCACTAACTATAGCTACACCTTC.

The gene calls are TRBV11-2 and TRBJ2-7, with D uncertain. The V end lost 5 bases, the J end lost 4 bases, and 12 bases lay between the germline ends. Germline CDR1 SGHAT, CDR2 FQNNGV. The CDR3 runs 13 residues. CDR3 loop: CASSPNLYYEQYF. The CDR3 DNA sequence: TGTGCCAGCAGCCCTAATCTCTATTACGAGCAGTACTTC.

The chain employs TRBV30 and TRBJ2-3; D call uncertain. The length of the CDR3 is 13 residues. Trimming shortened V by 0 bases and J by 5 bases, and 9 bases separated the two germline ends. From germline, CDR1 is GTSNPN and CDR2 SVGIG (reference sequence). This CDR3 reads CAWSVLSEDTQYF. CDR3 in DNA: TGTGCCTGGAGTGTACTGAGTGAAGATACGCAGTATTTT.

The chain couples TRBV5-4 to TRBJ2-6; no clear D gene. This CDR3 is built from 15 residues. Germline V gives CDR1 SGHNT, CDR2 YYREEE (reference sequence). V lost 0 bases to trimming and J lost 0 bases, with 4 bases between them. DNA of the CDR3: TGTGCCAGCAGCTTGGGGAGCTCTGGGGCCAACGTCCTGACTTTC. Protein: CASSLGSSGANVLTF.

The rearrangement links TRBV7-8 to TRBJ1-5; D possibly corresponds to TRBD1 (6 bases). Trimming took off 1 base at V and 2 bases at J, with 15 bases between the two ends. This CDR3 has 17 residues. Germline CDR1 SGHVS, CDR2 FQNEAQ. Written as DNA, the CDR3 is TGTGCCAGCAGCTTAGGGGGGAGGGGGTTGGGCAATCAGCCCCAGCATTTT. Its protein is CASSLGGRGLGNQPQHF.

The CDR3 loop reads CASSYGPSGNNEQFF. DNA of the CDR3: TGTGCCAGCAGCTACGGGCCTAGCGGGAACAATGAGCAGTTCTTC. V gene TRBV5-6 combines with J gene TRBJ2-1; 9 nucleotides match TRBD2. Germline V gene sequence: CDR1 SGHDT, CDR2 YYEEEE. The J segment lost 5 bases and the V segment lost 3 bases, leaving 6 bases of the junction unmatched. This CDR3 contains 15 residues.

This clone has a handful of counts. The chain has TRBV11-2 and TRBJ1-1; 9 bases agree with TRBD1. This CDR3 is 15 amino acids long. With 1 base clipped from V and 5 bases from J, the junction kept 5 bases outside the gene matches. CDR1 is SGHAT and CDR2 is FQNNGV in the germline V gene. CDR3 nucleotide sequence: TGTGCCAGCAGCTTAGGACAGGGGGTTTTTACTGAAGCTTTCTTT. Protein sequence: CASSLGQGVFTEAFF. The whole variable domain, filled in from reference TRBV11-2 and TRBJ1-1, reads EAGVAQSPRYKIIEKRQSVAFWCNPISGHATLYWYQQILGQGPKLLIQFQNNGVVDDSQLPKDRFSAERLKGVDSTLKIQPAKLEDSAVYLCASSLGQGVFTEAFFGQGTRLTVV.

This rearrangement joins TRBV20-1 to TRBJ2-7; D ambiguous. The germline V gene has CDR1 DFQATT and CDR2 SNEGSKA (reference sequence). Trimming pared 8 bases from V and 5 bases from J, leaving 10 bases between. This CDR3 region has 10 residues. CDR3 sequence reads: CSPQSNEQYF. CDR3 coding DNA: TGCAGTCCACAATCGAACGAGCAGTACTTC.

This chain uses TRBV6-5 with TRBJ1-1; a possible D gene is TRBD1 (5 bases). CDR3 size: 15 residues. The germline V gene encodes CDR1 MNHEY and CDR2 SVGAGI. Trimming stripped 0 bases from V and 1 base from J, with 9 bases between. The CDR3 protein is CASSYSGGANTEAFF. The CDR3 nucleotides are TGTGCCAGCAGTTACTCGGGAGGGGCGAACACTGAAGCTTTCTTT.

The chain recombines TRBV9 with TRBJ2-3; TRBD1 might be the D (5 bases). The CDR3 is 15 amino acids. The germline CDR1 and CDR2 sequences are SGDLS and YYNGEE. V lost 4 bases to trimming and J lost 0 bases, with 12 bases between them. CDR3 DNA: TGTGCCAGCAGCCCTCAGGGCCATAGCACAGATACGCAGTATTTT. This translates into CASSPQGHSTDTQYF.

This clone appeared a single time. The chain uses TRBV6-1 and TRBJ2-5, with D possibly being TRBD2 (5 bases). CDR3 length: 15 residues. Germline-derived CDR1 and CDR2 are MNHNS and SASEGT. Trimming took 4 bases from V and 4 from J, leaving 16 bases between them. Here the CDR3 DNA reads TGTGCCAGCAGTGGCCCTCGGAGAGGGTCAGAGACCCAGTACTTC. Residues: CASSGPRRGSETQYF.

J is TRBJ1-2 and V is TRBV5-1; D is possibly TRBD1 (6 bases). Trimming removed 4 bases from V and 2 bases from J, with 12 bases in between. This CDR3 contains 14 residues. Germline CDR1 and CDR2: SGHRS and YFSETQ. Here the CDR3 reads CASSIRTDNYGYTF. DNA for the CDR3: TGCGCCAGCAGCATAAGGACAGACAACTATGGCTACACCTTC.

The chain is built from TRBV29-1 and TRBJ2-1, with TRBD1 identical over 8 bases. The CDR3 totals 12 residues. From germline, CDR1 is SQVTM and CDR2 ANQGSEA. Unmatched junction bases numbered 6, after V lost 7 bases and J lost 7 bases. The CDR3: CSAGQGWNEQFF. For the CDR3, the DNA is TGCAGCGCTGGACAGGGATGGAATGAGCAGTTCTTC.

V is TRBV6-5 and J is TRBJ2-3; a possible D gene is TRBD2 (6 bases). V was clipped by 5 bases and J by 1 base, with 7 bases between them. The CDR3 consists of 13 residues. Germline-derived CDR1 and CDR2 are MNHEY and SVGAGI. CDR3 in DNA: TGTGCCAGCAGTCGACTAGGCACAGATACGCAGTATTTT. Protein product: CASSRLGTDTQYF.

The chain combines TRBV10-3 with TRBJ1-1; 9 nucleotides align to TRBD1. The CDR3 runs to 15 residues. The V gene end was trimmed by 2 bases and the J gene end by 9 bases; junction bases not matched to a gene: 10. CDR1 is ENHRY, CDR2 SYGVKD, per germline. CDR3 sequence reads: CAISEGQGTTGQAFF. The DNA of the CDR3 is TGTGCCATCAGTGAGGGACAGGGGACCACGGGTCAAGCTTTCTTT.